This T cell receptor beta chain was recorded in a study of blood T cell repertoires in COVID-19. Study-wide context: T cells, B-cell-depleted T cells, or PBMCs supplied cDNA or gDNA.

The germline gives CDR1 LNHDA, CDR2 SQIVND (reference sequence). CDR3 size: 16 residues. The V and J ends lost 5 bases and 0 bases respectively, with 14 bases between them. The protocol was immunoSEQ multiplex PCR, while the TCRdb copy is restricted to in-frame clones and leaves out a portion. The sample lists about 120,000 clones, around 86% occurring once. The gene calls are TRBV19 and TRBJ2-1; D may be TRBD1 (6 bases). The source is a woman older than 75 with acute or convalescent COVID-19. Sequences were obtained from peripheral blood. The CDR3 nucleotides read TGTGCCAGTAGTCCGCCAGGGGTTGGCTCCTACAATGAGCAGTTCTTC. It is translated as CASSPPGVGSYNEQFF.